The 17 T cell receptor beta chains listed next were all sequenced from one sample in a study of stem cell transplantation in POMP-related autoinflammatory disease. The method was immunoSEQ multiplex PCR; TCRdb's version includes in-frame clones alone and lacks a portion of them. Altogether approximately 65,000 clones are present, roughly 93% being singletons, with the ten largest covering 0.66%. The sample here was CD4+ T cells from PBMCs, taken after stem cell transplantation. The receptors shown here come from a human patient with POMP-related autoinflammation and immune dysregulation (PRAID). Some T cells may be supplied by the graft donor.

The chain is built from TRBV6-5 and TRBJ1-2; tentatively, D is TRBD1 (6 bases). CDR3 size: 13 residues. Germline V CDR1 and CDR2: MNHEY, SVGAGI. V was cut by 5 bases and J by 6 bases, with 13 bases left in between. CDR3 DNA sequence: TGTGCCAGCAGTCCTGGGACAAAAGATGGCTACACCTTC. Amino acids: CASSPGTKDGYTF.

The chain couples TRBV24-1 to TRBJ2-1; 7 positions agree with TRBD2. In germline, CDR1 is KGHDR, CDR2 SFDVKD. CDR3 length: 15 amino acids. The V segment lost 2 bases and the J segment 7 bases; nucleotides outside the gene matches: 7. In DNA form, the CDR3 reads TGTGCCACCAGTGATTCATGGCGGGAGATTAATGAGCAGTTCTTC. Its protein is CATSDSWREINEQFF.

This chain uses TRBV3-1 (or the pseudogene TRBV3-2) with TRBJ2-5; possibly TRBD2 for D (5 bases). Germline V gene lookup returns CDR1 LGHDT and CDR2 YNNKEL (reference sequence). Trimming pared 0 bases from V and 1 base from J, leaving 12 bases between. The CDR3 covers 16 residues. CDR3 amino acids: CASSQDRFRGQETQYF. The CDR3 region has the DNA TGTGCCAGCAGCCAAGACCGGTTCCGGGGCCAAGAGACCCAGTACTTC.

The gene calls are TRBV7-9 and TRBJ2-1; 7 nucleotides line up with TRBD2. Unmatched junction bases numbered 8, after V lost 5 bases and J lost 10 bases. The CDR3 has 13 residues. Germline assignment: CDR1 SEHNR and CDR2 FQNEAQ (reference sequence). As DNA, the CDR3 is TGTGCCAGCAGCCCCTCCGGACTAGTCGAGCAGTTCTTC. As protein: CASSPSGLVEQFF.

The genes are TRBV28 and TRBJ2-5; TRBD1 or TRBD2 may be the D gene (5 bases each). Trimming took off 5 bases at V and 4 bases at J, with 14 bases between the two ends. The CDR3 is 14 amino acids. The V gene's germline CDR1 is MDHEN and CDR2 SYDVKM. CDR3 protein: CASSVGARGETQYF. The DNA for the CDR3 is TGTGCCAGCAGTGTCGGGGCGAGGGGAGAGACCCAGTACTTC.

The V gene is TRBV15, the J gene TRBJ1-5; 9 bases map to TRBD1. Germline CDR1 reads LNHNV; CDR2 reads YYDKDF (reference sequence). V trimming: 5 bases; J trimming: 5 bases; junction bases outside the gene matches: 7. The CDR3 length is 15 residues. CDR3: CATSPRDRAHQPQHF. As DNA, the CDR3 is TGTGCCACCAGCCCTCGGGACAGGGCCCATCAGCCCCAGCATTTT.

This sequence joins TRBV28 and TRBJ2-3; D gene ambiguous. Germline V gene sequence: CDR1 MDHEN, CDR2 SYDVKM. Trimming removed 6 bases from V and 0 bases from J, with 4 bases in between. The CDR3 spans 12 residues. DNA of the CDR3: TGTGCCAGCAGACAGAGCACAGATACGCAGTATTTT. Protein: CASRQSTDTQYF.

This chain uses TRBV18 with TRBJ1-1; maybe TRBD1 (5 bases). V lost 1 base and J lost 1, with 19 bases in between. Germline V gene lookup returns CDR1 KGHSH and CDR2 LQKENI. This CDR3 is built from 18 residues. The CDR3 DNA is TGTGCCAGCTCACCACGGGTTTTAAGTGGGACTAAGAACACTGAAGCTTTCTTT. It translates to CASSPRVLSGTKNTEAFF.

The V and J genes are TRBV29-1 and TRBJ2-3; 8 bases are a match to TRBD2. Per germline, CDR1 SQVTM and CDR2 ANQGSEA. The CDR3 loop spans 16 amino acids. J lost 2 bases, V lost 4 bases, and 11 bases had no gene match. The CDR3 spells CSVAQGGGFFTDTQYF. The CDR3 DNA follows: TGCAGCGTTGCCCAAGGCGGGGGGTTCTTCACAGATACGCAGTATTTT.

The J gene is TRBJ2-7, the V gene TRBV29-1; 14 bases fit TRBD2. The CDR3 has 14 amino acids. The V gene end was trimmed by 6 bases and the J gene end by 3 bases; junction bases not matched to a gene: 4. CDR1 SQVTM and CDR2 ANQGSEA come from the germline V gene. The CDR3: CSVGGLAGVYEQYF. CDR3 DNA: TGCAGCGTAGGGGGACTAGCGGGGGTCTACGAGCAGTACTTC.

The chain carries TRBV15 and TRBJ2-7, with D maybe TRBD2 (6 bases). The length of the CDR3 is 15 residues. The germline V gene encodes CDR1 LNHNV and CDR2 YYDKDF (reference sequence). V was cut by 0 bases and J by 3 bases, with 12 bases left in between. The CDR3 bases are TGTGCCACCAGCAGAGATGGGCTCGGGGGCTACGAGCAGTACGTC. Translation: CATSRDGLGGYEQYV.

This clone appeared once. The chain joins TRBV4-1 to TRBJ2-2; 9 bases line up with TRBD1. The CDR3 is made up of 16 amino acids. The germline V gene encodes CDR1 MGHRA and CDR2 YSYEKL. V was pared by 3 bases and J by 4 bases, with 6 bases of the junction left unmatched. This CDR3 is CASSQGYRGPTGELFF. The CDR3, as DNA: TGCGCCAGCAGCCAGGGTTACAGGGGGCCCACCGGGGAGCTGTTTTTT.

V gene TRBV7-9 combines with J gene TRBJ2-7; 8 bases map to TRBD2. The V and J ends lost 5 bases and 5 bases, in that order; junction bases with no gene match: 11. The CDR3 runs to 15 residues. In germline, CDR1 is SEHNR, CDR2 FQNEAQ (reference sequence). Here the CDR3 reads CASSPGGGSLNEQYV. The CDR3 DNA is TGTGCCAGCAGCCCCGGGGGGGGTTCGCTGAACGAGCAGTACGTC.

The rearrangement uses TRBV15 and TRBJ1-5; 7 bases are a match to TRBD1. This CDR3 spans 16 amino acids. The germline V gene has CDR1 LNHNV and CDR2 YYDKDF (reference sequence). Trimming took 0 bases from V and 5 from J; bases not matched to a gene: 7. CDR3 nucleotide sequence: TGTGCCACCAGCAGAGATGCTACAGGGGCGGATCAGCCCCAGCATTTT. Its translation is CATSRDATGADQPQHF.

V and J are TRBV4-1 and TRBJ2-1; D perhaps matches TRBD2 (6 bases). The CDR3 sequence is 16 residues long. The germline CDR1 and CDR2 sequences are MGHRA and YSYEKL. The V gene lost 4 bases and the J gene lost 4 bases, with 17 bases spanning the gap. In DNA form, the CDR3 reads TGCGCCAGCAGCCGCGGGTGGGGGGTGGATTACAATGAGCAGTTCTTC. Protein sequence: CASSRGWGVDYNEQFF.

This clone was recorded a few times. The chain couples TRBV5-1 to TRBJ2-1; 9 nucleotides agree with TRBD2. Trimming at V came to 2 bases and at J to 5 bases, leaving 5 bases not matched to a gene. The CDR3 contains 15 residues. The germline gives CDR1 SGHRS, CDR2 YFSETQ. CDR3 DNA sequence: TGCGCCAGCAGCTTCCGACTAGCGGAGCACAATGAGCAGTTCTTC. Translating gives CASSFRLAEHNEQFF.

As DNA, the CDR3 is TGTGCCAGCAGTTTACCTCAGGGGGCTGGGGCCAACGTCCTGACTTTC. Translated: CASSLPQGAGANVLTF. The chain is built from TRBV28 and TRBJ2-6; 7 positions match TRBD1. The CDR3 runs 16 residues. The V gene's germline CDR1 is MDHEN and CDR2 SYDVKM. The V gene end was trimmed by 2 bases and the J gene end by 2 bases; junction bases not matched to a gene: 3.